The sequence of this T cell receptor beta chain was determined in a study of control samples from healthy donors and cancer patients. This clone was recorded once. Looked up from germline, CDR1 is SGHTA and CDR2 is FQGNSA. With V trimmed by 0 bases and J by 6 bases, 11 bases remained unmatched. The CDR3 sequence is 18 residues long. Assay: immunoSEQ multiplex PCR; the TCRdb copy retains only in-frame clones and omits some. The repertoire holds approximately 86,000 clones, with roughly 84% as singletons. This rearrangement joins TRBV7-2 to TRBJ2-2, with 9 bases aligning to TRBD2. The sequence came from a middle-aged woman in good health. Input material: blood. Here the CDR3 DNA reads TGTGCCAGCAGCTTAGCGCTCCGCGGGGGGGACAGATCCGGGGAGCTGTTTTTT. Its translation is CASSLALRGGDRSGELFF.